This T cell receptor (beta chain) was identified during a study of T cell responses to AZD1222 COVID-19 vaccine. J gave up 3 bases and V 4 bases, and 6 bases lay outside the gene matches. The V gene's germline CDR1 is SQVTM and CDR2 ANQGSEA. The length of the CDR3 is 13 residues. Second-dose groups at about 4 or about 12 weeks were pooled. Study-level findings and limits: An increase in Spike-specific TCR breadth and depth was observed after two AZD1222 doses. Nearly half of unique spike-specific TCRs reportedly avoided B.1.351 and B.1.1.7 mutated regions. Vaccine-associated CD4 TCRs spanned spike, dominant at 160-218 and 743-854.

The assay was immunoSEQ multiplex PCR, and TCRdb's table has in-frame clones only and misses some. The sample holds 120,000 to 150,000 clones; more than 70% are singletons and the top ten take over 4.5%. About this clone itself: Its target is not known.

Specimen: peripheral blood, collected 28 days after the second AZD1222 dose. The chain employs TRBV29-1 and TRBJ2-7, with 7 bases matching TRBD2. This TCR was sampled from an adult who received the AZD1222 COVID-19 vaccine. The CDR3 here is CSVGSGERYEQYF. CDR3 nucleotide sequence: TGCAGCGTTGGAAGCGGGGAGCGCTACGAGCAGTACTTC.